The rows below give T cell receptor beta chains drawn from one sample of a study of response to subunit inactivated influenza vaccine. MiXCR, applied by TCRdb to the RT-PCR reads, yields one record per CDR3 protein. The data hold about 620,000 distinct CDR3 sequences, with about 10% observed a single time. The sequences come from PBMCs from blood, collected on the day of vaccination. The source of these receptors is a man between 50 and 59 years old who received an inactivated influenza vaccine. The CDR3 runs from the conserved cysteine through the conserved F or W. Each record gives: V gene, CDR3 protein.

V gene: TRBV29-1
CDR3 protein: CSVEGGTSGGSSYEQYF

V gene: TRBV6-2/TRBV6-3
CDR3 protein: CASRTPGETQYF

V gene: TRBV7-9
CDR3 protein: CASSSRDRTYGYTF

V gene: TRBV5-6
CDR3 protein: CASSFSGRADTGELFF

V gene: TRBV20-1
CDR3 protein: CSAQWGYRTDTQYF

V gene: TRBV29-1
CDR3 protein: CSVAVGIRADTQYF

V gene: TRBV5-1
CDR3 protein: CASSLGTSGGGYEQYF

V gene: TRBV20-1
CDR3 protein: CSAIRGEYEQYF

V gene: TRBV3-1
CDR3 protein: CASSLSSGAGPNTGELFF

V gene: TRBV4-2
CDR3 protein: CASSQDWGEDAYGETQYF

V gene: TRBV7-9
CDR3 protein: CASSSPGQGPYNEQFF

V gene: TRBV29-1
CDR3 protein: CSVAQGYTEAFF

V gene: TRBV12-3/TRBV12-4
CDR3 protein: CASSFTDRVSPLHF

V gene: TRBV3-1
CDR3 protein: CATGGPRGEKLFF

V gene: TRBV12-3/TRBV12-4
CDR3 protein: CASSSFSLDRGNYGYTF

V gene: TRBV19
CDR3 protein: CASSILAGKYTGELFF

V gene: TRBV7-9
CDR3 protein: CASSGLAGPPYEQYF

V gene: TRBV6-2/TRBV6-3
CDR3 protein: CASTRDVRRQYF

V gene: TRBV9
CDR3 protein: CASSLGQGAGKLFF

V gene: TRBV6-1
CDR3 protein: CASSSSGYSRDTEAFF

V gene: TRBV12-3/TRBV12-4
CDR3 protein: CASSLFRVNQPQHF

V gene: TRBV5-1
CDR3 protein: CASSLVGANTEAFF

V gene: TRBV4-1
CDR3 protein: CASSQVSDRASGYTF

V gene: TRBV7-8
CDR3 protein: CASSPPWTRRETQYF

V gene: TRBV12-3/TRBV12-4
CDR3 protein: CASTYDRGLRNEQFF

V gene: TRBV6-2/TRBV6-3
CDR3 protein: CASSYPMTGVNYNEQFF

V gene: TRBV29-1
CDR3 protein: CSVGLMSGGTGELFF

V gene: TRBV29-1
CDR3 protein: CSVGTSVYNEQFF

V gene: TRBV20-1
CDR3 protein: CSARDGRTGTKNIQYF

V gene: TRBV4-2
CDR3 protein: CASSQAATTNEQYF

V gene: TRBV5-1
CDR3 protein: CATRDSPQEAQYF

V gene: TRBV7-9
CDR3 protein: CASSLSGYSTGELFF

V gene: TRBV2
CDR3 protein: CASSPFEIATYNEQFF

V gene: TRBV12-3/TRBV12-4
CDR3 protein: CASSPTGFSGNTIYF

V gene: TRBV20-1
CDR3 protein: CSAGRGGRGSQETQYF

V gene: TRBV28
CDR3 protein: CASSPYGLGAHNEQFF

V gene: TRBV7-9
CDR3 protein: CASSLAITGIFQETQYF

V gene: TRBV7-8
CDR3 protein: CASSLSRFRETQYF

V gene: TRBV13
CDR3 protein: CASSPRLAGEQYF

V gene: TRBV6-2/TRBV6-3
CDR3 protein: CASSYAVGTGDEKLFF

V gene: TRBV7-9
CDR3 protein: CASSKGQGWEKLFF

V gene: TRBV11-2
CDR3 protein: CASSQIGGQGAYTGELFF

V gene: TRBV19
CDR3 protein: CASSIVGTGINQPQHF

V gene: TRBV21-1
CDR3 protein: CASSKAAWSEQYF

V gene: TRBV3-1
CDR3 protein: CASKLGADNEQFF

V gene: TRBV5-6
CDR3 protein: CASSVGVGFSEAFF

V gene: TRBV24-1
CDR3 protein: CATSDGVVRVQGGEQFF

V gene: TRBV19
CDR3 protein: CASSIGNSPLHF

V gene: TRBV28
CDR3 protein: CASSPEWTDYSNQPQHF

V gene: TRBV10-3
CDR3 protein: CAISESGMTQYF

V gene: TRBV4-2
CDR3 protein: CASSQEIENTIYF

V gene: TRBV11-2
CDR3 protein: CASSLTPSGTEAFF

V gene: TRBV12-3/TRBV12-4
CDR3 protein: CASTENQPQHF

V gene: TRBV20-1
CDR3 protein: CSARTVYNEQFF

V gene: TRBV24-1
CDR3 protein: CATSDPASGSTDTQYF

V gene: TRBV14
CDR3 protein: CASRLEVGGEQFF

V gene: TRBV7-3
CDR3 protein: CASSPYPITGKSSIQYF

V gene: TRBV4-3
CDR3 protein: CASSQERGTDTQYF

V gene: TRBV7-8
CDR3 protein: CASSFSRLTYNEQFF